Below, 23 T cell receptor beta chains from the same sample are listed, as sequenced in a study of early T cells in non-severe SARS-CoV-2 infection. TCRdb re-called the 5' RACE reads with MiXCR, one entry per CDR3 protein. The sample lists about 71,000 distinct CDR3 sequences, over 10% occurring once. The sequenced sample was whole blood, obtained at baseline. These receptors originate from an adult who was a healthcare worker with PCR-confirmed SARS-CoV-2 infection or an uninfected control (not recorded which).

This chain connects TRBV7-8 to TRBJ1-5; the D is unclear. From germline, CDR1 is SGHVS and CDR2 FQNEAQ. V was trimmed by 1 base and J by 2 bases, leaving 18 bases between them. The CDR3 spans 18 residues. CDR3 DNA sequence: TGTGCCAGCAGCTTAGGGGAAACTGCCGGGGTTGGCAATCAGCCCCAGCATTTT. It specifies CASSLGETAGVGNQPQHF.

Only a few counts were recorded for this clonotype. V and J are TRBV4-2 and TRBJ2-5; D not resolved. The CDR3 sequence is 14 residues long. The V gene lost 1 base and the J gene lost 2 bases, with 8 bases spanning the gap. Germline lookup yields CDR1 LGHNA and CDR2 YNFKEQ. Here the CDR3 reads CASSQGQSQETQYF. The CDR3 DNA reads TGTGCCAGCAGCCAAGGGCAGTCTCAAGAGACCCAGTACTTC.

The chain carries TRBV6-1 and TRBJ1-2; 8 nucleotides agree with TRBD1. Germline V CDR1 and CDR2: MNHNS, SASEGT. After removal of 6 bases from V and 2 bases from J, the junction contained 5 bases not matched to a gene. This CDR3 spans 14 amino acids. The CDR3 spells CASRRQGSNYGYTF. As DNA, the CDR3 is TGTGCCAGCAGAAGACAGGGGTCCAACTATGGCTACACCTTC.

This clonotype appeared many times. The CDR3 here is CASNNGGLARETQYF. In nucleotides, the CDR3 is TGTGCCAGCAACAACGGGGGGCTGGCGCGAGAGACCCAGTACTTC. This rearrangement joins TRBV7-8 to TRBJ2-5, with D perhaps TRBD2 (7 bases). This CDR3 has 15 residues. Germline CDR1 reads SGHVS; CDR2 reads FQNEAQ. Trimming cost V 7 bases and J 4 bases, with 19 bases left between them. Together with reference TRBV7-8 and TRBJ2-5, the CDR3 gives the full variable domain: GAGVSQSPRYKVAKRGQDVALRCDPISGHVSLFWYQQALGQGPEFLTYFQNEAQLDKSGLPSDRFFAERPEGSVSTLKIQRTQQEDSAVYLCASNNGGLARETQYFGPGTRLLVL.

Of note for this clonotype: This may arise from a read error, as a much more abundant clone is one base away. The V gene is TRBV28, the J gene TRBJ2-3; possibly TRBD1 for D (6 bases). Between the trimmed V and J ends, which lost 8 bases and 3 bases, there was a span of 18 bases. From germline, CDR1 is MDHEN and CDR2 SYDVKM. The CDR3 loop spans 15 amino acids. CDR3 protein: CASGLGDISTDTQYF. The CDR3 DNA follows: TGTGCCAGCGGTCTCGGGGACATTAGTACAGATACGCAGTATTTT.

This chain joins TRBV6-6 and TRBJ1-1; no clear D. The CDR3 spans 14 residues. Between the trimmed V and J ends, which lost 0 bases and 1 base, there was a span of 6 bases. Per the germline V gene, CDR1 is MNHNY and CDR2 is SVGAGI (reference sequence). The CDR3, as DNA: TGTGCCAGCAGTTACTCAGGAGAGAACACTGAAGCTTTCTTT. Amino acids: CASSYSGENTEAFF.

The chain combines TRBV13 with TRBJ1-2, with TRBD1 identical over 8 bases. Germline V gene lookup returns CDR1 PRHDT and CDR2 FYEKMQ (reference sequence). The junction had 8 bases not matched to a gene; V was cut back by 3 bases and J by 2 bases. This CDR3 comprises 16 residues. The CDR3 coding sequence is TGTGCCAGCAGCTTTAGAGAGGACAGGGCGAACTATGGCTACACCTTC. This gives the protein CASSFREDRANYGYTF.

The chain links TRBV4-1 to TRBJ2-5; 8 bases align to TRBD2. The CDR3 is 17 amino acids. From germline, CDR1 is MGHRA and CDR2 YSYEKL. V lost 2 bases and J lost 3; bases outside the gene matches: 11. CDR3 sequence (DNA): TGCGCCAGCAGCCAAATCCCGTACGCGGGGGGCGAAGAGACCCAGTACTTC. Protein product: CASSQIPYAGGEETQYF.

This chain joins TRBV12-3 or TRBV12-4 and TRBJ1-1; D perhaps matches TRBD1 (5 bases). The V gene lost 8 bases and the J gene lost 3 bases, with 13 bases spanning the gap. CDR3 length: 13 amino acids. CDR3 DNA: TGTGCCAGCTCCCCGGGGGGAGACACTGAAGCTTTCTTT. Residues: CASSPGGDTEAFF.

The gene calls are TRBV5-1 and TRBJ2-4; perhaps TRBD2 as D (5 bases). The CDR3 totals 13 residues. Trimming shortened V by 7 bases and J by 5 bases, and 13 bases separated the two germline ends. CDR1 and CDR2 from the germline V gene are SGHRS and YFSETQ. As DNA, the CDR3 is TGCGCCAGCCAGCGGTCGGGCCAAAACATTCAGTACTTC. Protein product: CASQRSGQNIQYF.

This clonotype was seen a few times. V usage is TRBV20-1 and J usage is TRBJ2-7; D is ambiguous. Looked up from germline, CDR1 is DFQATT and CDR2 is SNEGSKA (reference sequence). The length of the CDR3 is 14 residues. The V and J ends lost 0 bases and 2 bases respectively, with 11 bases between them. CDR3 protein: CSARDLSIPYEQYF. As DNA, the CDR3 is TGCAGTGCTAGAGATCTGTCCATTCCCTACGAGCAGTACTTC.

V is TRBV2 and J is TRBJ2-7; the D is unclear. Trimming left V 11 bases short and J 3 bases short, with 14 bases between. This CDR3 has 12 residues. Germline V lookup: CDR1 SNHLY, CDR2 FYNNEI. CDR3 sequence reads: CAAEDRDYEQYF. CDR3 in DNA: TGTGCCGCCGAGGACCGTGACTACGAGCAGTACTTC.

This clonotype was counted many times. The chain links TRBV29-1 to TRBJ2-1, with TRBD1 matching 12 bases. This CDR3 has 14 amino acids. Losses at the gene ends were 6 bases for V and 7 bases for J; bases not matched to a gene: 7. Germline V gene lookup returns CDR1 SQVTM and CDR2 ANQGSEA. The CDR3 sequence: CSVRGQGARNEQFF. In nucleotides, the CDR3 is TGCAGCGTGAGGGGACAGGGGGCAAGGAATGAGCAGTTCTTC.

The chain uses TRBV7-2 and TRBJ2-3, with D perhaps matching TRBD1 (5 bases). CDR1 SGHTA and CDR2 FQGNSA come from the germline V gene. This CDR3 contains 14 residues. The V end was cut by 5 bases, the J end by 5 bases, with 14 bases between. The CDR3 loop reads CASSPDSAGDTQYF. As DNA, the CDR3 is TGTGCCAGCAGCCCAGACAGTGCCGGAGATACGCAGTATTTT.

This clonotype appeared a few times. The J gene is TRBJ2-7, the V gene TRBV14, with D possibly being TRBD1 (5 bases). Germline V gene sequence: CDR1 SGHDN, CDR2 FVKESK. The CDR3 extends over 13 amino acids. Trimming pared 3 bases from V and 0 bases from J, leaving 6 bases between. The CDR3 region has the DNA TGTGCCAGCAGCCAGGGGCTCTCCTACGAGCAGTACTTC. It yields the protein CASSQGLSYEQYF.

The rearrangement joins TRBV11-1 to TRBJ2-2; a possible D gene is TRBD2 (6 bases). The CDR3 sequence is 16 residues long. Deletions cut 5 bases from V and 5 bases from J, with 18 bases between. Germline CDR1 SGHAT, CDR2 FQDESV (reference sequence). CDR3 in amino acids: CASSQIPGAATGELFF. CDR3 bases: TGTGCCAGCAGCCAAATCCCGGGAGCAGCAACCGGGGAGCTGTTTTTT.

The chain combines TRBV28 with TRBJ2-7; no firm D call. CDR1 MDHEN and CDR2 SYDVKM come from the germline V gene. CDR3 size: 12 residues. V lost 4 bases and J 9 bases, leaving 13 bases between the germline ends. CDR3 region: CASSWTAGGQYF. The CDR3 region has the DNA TGTGCCAGCAGTTGGACGGCCGGCGGGCAGTACTTC.

This chain uses TRBV11-2 with TRBJ2-1; D unresolved. The germline V and J ends were trimmed by 5 bases and 4 bases, with 6 bases remaining between them. The CDR3 extends over 12 amino acids. CDR1 SGHAT and CDR2 FQNNGV come from the germline V gene. The CDR3 loop reads CASSAEYNEQFF. In DNA form, the CDR3 reads TGTGCCAGCAGCGCCGAATACAATGAGCAGTTCTTC.

The chain carries TRBV5-1 and TRBJ2-5, with 7 bases aligning to TRBD1. The V segment lost 2 bases and the J segment 0 bases; nucleotides outside the gene matches: 4. This CDR3 has 15 residues. The germline V gene has CDR1 SGHRS and CDR2 YFSETQ. The CDR3: CASSFGTAYQETQYF. CDR3 bases: TGCGCCAGCAGCTTCGGGACAGCTTACCAAGAGACCCAGTACTTC.

This clonotype has only a few counts. This sequence joins TRBV4-1 and TRBJ1-4; TRBD1 is a possible D gene (5 bases). With 1 base removed from V and 3 bases from J, the gap between germline ends came to 12 bases. The CDR3 contains 16 residues. Germline V gives CDR1 MGHRA, CDR2 YSYEKL. The CDR3 region has the DNA TGCGCCAGCAGCCAAGGTGGGGGAGTAGCTAATGAAAAACTGTTTTTT. Translating it yields CASSQGGGVANEKLFF.

Ten or more counts support this clonotype. This sequence joins TRBV18 and TRBJ2-5; D is perhaps TRBD2 (5 bases). Germline loops: CDR1 KGHSH, CDR2 LQKENI. This CDR3 contains 16 residues. Trimming stripped 4 bases from V and 2 bases from J, with 17 bases between. Here the CDR3 DNA reads TGTGCCAGCTCACAGGACCCCTCCGGGAAACAAGAGACCCAGTACTTC. This codes for CASSQDPSGKQETQYF. Filled out from reference TRBV18 and TRBJ2-5, the complete variable domain reads NAGVMQNPRHLVRRRGQEARLRCSPMKGHSHVYWYRQLPEEGLKFMVYLQKENIIDESGMPKERFSAEFPKEGPSILRIQQVVRGDSAAYFCASSQDPSGKQETQYFGPGTRLLVL.

This chain connects TRBV24-1 to TRBJ2-2; 10 nucleotides agree with TRBD1. Germline CDR1 is KGHDR and CDR2 is SFDVKD. J lost 3 bases, V lost 12 bases, and 6 bases had no gene match. The CDR3 covers 14 residues. The CDR3 nucleotides read TGTGCCGCTTCCGGGACAGGGGACACCGGGGAGCTGTTTTTT. It encodes CAASGTGDTGELFF.

This clonotype was counted a few times. The chain couples TRBV4-2 to TRBJ2-2, with a possible D match to TRBD1 (6 bases). Trimming pared 5 bases from V and 2 bases from J, leaving 12 bases between. This CDR3 contains 15 residues. Germline V CDR1 and CDR2: LGHNA, YNFKEQ. CDR3 sequence (DNA): TGTGCCAGCAGCGTCGGACAGTTAAACACCGGGGAGCTGTTTTTT. This gives the protein CASSVGQLNTGELFF.